The present entry profiles one TCR beta chain with its context. Its antigen is unidentified. Clones were sequenced by immunoSEQ multiplex PCR, and TCRdb holds only the in-frame ones, with some missing. Of 40,000 to 50,000 clones detected, over 85% appear once; the ten largest clones hold about 45%. This specimen comes from a study of OX40 agonist ivuxolimab in advanced cancers. Study summary: Patients treated during dose escalation were battling hepatocellular carcinoma, melanoma, renal cell or head and neck cancer.

The CDR3 sequence is 15 residues long. V lost 1 base, J lost 7 bases, and 14 bases lay in between. Germline V gives CDR1 SGHAT, CDR2 FQNNGV. The study's findings and limits: Specificity for antigen went undetermined in the expanded peripheral T cells.

This sequence originates from an adult with an advanced solid tumor such as melanoma, head and neck, liver or kidney cancer. The chain recombines TRBV11-2 with TRBJ2-1; a weak D match, TRBD2 (6 bases). Sample: CD4+ or CD8+ T cells sorted from blood, taken in a trial of the OX40 agonist ivuxolimab. The CDR3 protein is CASSLVAALLNEQFF. The DNA of the CDR3 is TGTGCCAGCAGCTTAGTAGCGGCCCTGTTAAATGAGCAGTTCTTC. The entire variable domain, with the rest obtained from reference TRBV11-2 and TRBJ2-1, is as follows: EAGVAQSPRYKIIEKRQSVAFWCNPISGHATLYWYQQILGQGPKLLIQFQNNGVVDDSQLPKDRFSAERLKGVDSTLKIQPAKLEDSAVYLCASSLVAALLNEQFFGPGTRLTVL.